This T cell receptor beta chain was documented in a study of a mutant IDH1 vaccine in newly diagnosed glioma. Time point: baseline, week 1 (first vaccination visit). Treatment defined: pre-vaccination baseline after standard-of-care therapy. Tumors from donors were new WHO grade 3 or 4 IDH1-mutant astrocytomas with ATRX loss. V shed 0 bases and J shed 14 bases, with 18 bases lying between them. CDR3 length equals 15 residues. CDR1 and CDR2 (germline): SGHNT, YYREEE (reference sequence). Repertoires were generated with immunoSEQ multiplex PCR, while TCRdb's copy carries only in-frame clones and drops some. The sample has about 98,000 clones, approximately 90% seen once.

The genes are TRBV5-4 and TRBJ1-6; D gene ambiguous. The source of this sequence is a woman aged 45-59 years with glioma. The source material was PBMCs, sampled from a glioma patient treated with radiotherapy, temozolomide or both. The CDR3 sequence: CASSLAKKGPWTLHF. In DNA, the CDR3 is TGTGCCAGCAGCTTGGCCAAAAAGGGCCCTTGGACCCTCCACTTT.